This note documents a single T cell receptor beta chain sequence. Which antigen it targets is not known. No per-base quality is available; no much larger clone lies one base away. The cohort comprised 550 to 700 healthy bone marrow donors. At the time of sampling, every cohort member was nominally healthy, though immune exposures that went unrecorded were likely present. CMV serostatus was recorded as positive for 250 to 300 and negative for about half of the roughly 700 cohort members, whereas no CMV serostatus was recorded for the donor in question. A peripheral blood sample was provided by each donor, and peripheral blood mononuclear cells were used for TCR beta sequencing. Genomic DNA extraction from the blood cell samples was performed with the Qiagen DNeasy Blood Extraction Kit. CDR1 and CDR2 (MGHRA, YSYEKL) derive from the germline V gene. After removal of 4 bases from V and 4 bases from J, the junction retains 11 bases not matched to a gene. From cysteine to phenylalanine, the CDR3 is 16 amino acids long. The retained sequence is limited to the CDR3, 48 bases, with the frame set at the first base.

Library generation was performed with the immunoSEQ multiplex PCR assay. The multiplex PCR relied on a mix of 60 forward primers for TCR Vbeta segments and 13 reverse primers for TCR Jbeta segments. The CDR3 region of rearranged TCR beta genes was amplified from genomic DNA by a multiplex PCR assay. The Illumina HiSeq System was used to sequence the amplified TCR beta libraries as 87-base-pair reads. The study's processing was this. Across the 600 to 700 repertoires, a later analysis counted approximately 75 million unique TCR beta chains, around 11 million of which were shared by at least two donors. To remove PCR and sequencing errors, raw reads were error-corrected and collapsed into unique sequences using a nearest-neighbor algorithm that merged closely related sequences. V, D and J gene segments were assigned by aligning CDR3 sequences to IMGT reference sequences. For a sequence to be retained, at least a six-nucleotide match to both a V gene segment and a J gene segment was required. Rearrangements were called productive when the CDR3 lacked stop codons and stayed in frame with V and J; all others were non-productive. Following IMGT convention, CDR3 was defined as the stretch from the second conserved V-encoded cysteine up to the conserved J-encoded phenylalanine. In an earlier analysis of around 570 of the donors, sequences lacking an unambiguous match to a single V gene segment were excluded. An earlier analysis of around 600 of the donors classified V segments as functional when productive rearrangements were above 56.7% and as segregating when the standard deviation between donors was above 5%. A statistical classification framework was developed to diagnose cytomegalovirus status using the catalog of TCR beta chain sequences. V and J gene assignment, in a later analysis, came from comparing TCR nucleotide sequences with IMGT/GENE-DB human TR gene sequences. The TCRdist pipeline was used in a later analysis to assign CDR3 sequences and most-parsimonious VDJ recombination scenarios. In a later analysis, each TCR beta chain was defined by its CDR3 amino acid sequence together with its V-gene family, and reads lacking a unique V-gene family were excluded. As a way to deal with suspected cross-contamination and a sequencing artifact, a later analysis dropped 592 nucleotide sequences that were highly shared and had low generation probability. In a later analysis, a clonal expansion index for each public chain was calculated from normalized within-repertoire ranks of inferred template counts. In a later analysis, generation probabilities were computed using a VDJ recombination model fitted to out-of-frame rearrangements, and the results were checked against IGoR. In a later analysis, hypergeometric tests were used to score TCR-TCR, TCR-HLA and TCR-CMV co-occurrence, with a repertoire-size bias correction applied to TCR pairs. To estimate false discovery rates, a later analysis permuted the HLA or CMV assignments 20 times. In a later analysis, co-occurring TCRs were grouped with DBSCAN, and TCRdist sequence similarity was added when clustering was performed within HLA-allele-positive subsets. Repertoires with fewer than 30,000 or more than 120,000 public chains, plus five repertoires with anomalous nucleotide sharing, were excluded from co-occurrence clustering. TCRdb obtained this table from immuneACCESS and retained in-frame rearrangements with V and J assigned. These tables miss some clones; where compared with another copy, unresolved V genes account for less than half of the shortfall, and the remainder is unexplained. The DNA gave D and trimming, while V, J and clone size come from that table. This sample gives about 130,000 clones in total; about 80% of them show up just once. The biggest ten clones account for approximately 1% of the sample.

These data belong to a study of cytomegalovirus exposure and HLA in healthy donors (dated by TCRdb to about 2017). Background on the whole study: According to an earlier analysis of around 600 of the donors, about 179 million T cells yielded 95 million to 140 million unique TCR beta sequences and 250 to 350 Gb of sequence data. An early release that covered approximately 600 HLA-typed donors contained 300 to 350 gigabases of sequencing data and 75 million to 100 million unique TCR sequences. Among the roughly 390 genotyped donors, more than 70% belonged to the genetic ancestry cluster associated with self-reported Caucasian donors. The study was designed to test whether signatures of past pathogen exposure could be identified by cataloging public T cell receptors. The T cell repertoires of about 700 subjects were profiled by immunosequencing and related to cytomegalovirus serostatus. A separate validation cohort of some 130 different subjects was used in addition to the roughly 670-subject first cohort. To predict cytomegalovirus infection status, the study combined high-throughput TCR immunosequencing, statistical association of individual TCRs with disease status, and machine learning. To study patterns of TCR occurrence, a later analysis re-analyzed previously published TCR beta repertoires from several hundred donors and added high-resolution HLA genotyping. Rather than using new phenotypic data, the later analysis identified candidate immune exposures from TCR beta sequences and from how often those sequences occurred across donors. An earlier analysis of 587 of the donors used high-throughput TCR beta sequencing to judge whether each TCR beta V gene segment behaved as functional or pseudogenic. Donor age, sex, ethnicity and CMV serostatus were compiled alongside the repertoire data. In a later genetic analysis, genome-wide SNP genotypes for 398 of the 666 donors were used, and that subset was treated as a discovery cohort. Every discovery cohort repertoire had been produced on one sequencing platform. HLA typing included class I and class II loci at four-digit resolution. The number of donors typed differed by locus, with roughly 620-630 for A, B, C, DRB1 and DQB1, roughly 520 for DQA1, 600 to 610 for DPA1, and approximately 470 for DPB1. Roughly five DR-DQ haplotypes were handled as single units for association and clustering, since linkage in the cohort was strong. Across approximately 400 genotyped donors of the cohort, an average of about 220,000 unique TCR beta nucleotide sequences per donor were sequenced, and around 19% of those sequences were non-productive.

Overall study results and their limits: A further reported finding was that TCR beta sequences accurately predicted the HLA-A and HLA-B alleles for most subjects in the first cohort. The sequencing pipeline was judged likely to have produced a cluster of highly shared sequence variants as a technical artifact. Sequencing depth was assumed to be roughly uniform across donors in the presence/absence analyses, though that assumption may not hold. Some IMGT-functional V segments, including TRBV6-2 and TRBV6-3, could not be distinguished by the 87-base-pair reads and were therefore excluded. In an earlier analysis of around 500 of the donors, most TCR beta V segments appeared in productive rearrangements about 87% or about 30% of the time, broadly matching IMGT annotations. A later analysis associated some 17,000 TCR beta sequences with specific HLA alleles at a false discovery rate of 0.05. In both the original and validation cohorts, the classifier was reported to diagnose cytomegalovirus status with high specificity and sensitivity. In a later analysis, HLA-associated TCR beta chains showed more clonal expansion and lower generation probabilities than non-associated chains that were equally common. Because HLA typing was missing for some donors at each locus, association tests included only the typed subset. According to a later genetic analysis, donors in an Asian-associated ancestry cluster had fewer N-insertions in productive TCRs than the approximately 690-donor mean. In this cohort, only TCR beta chains were sequenced, and detectable features were limited by the absence of alpha or paired-chain data. A later analysis reported that several top co-occurrence clusters appeared linked to parvovirus B19, influenza, CMV and Epstein-Barr virus. The authors suggested that the approach could potentially be generalized to other disease states and immunological phenotypes. Most TCR sequences were observed very rarely across donors, whereas some public TCRs were present in many individuals. A later genetic analysis associated a missense DCLRE1C variant with V-gene and J-gene trimming of TCR beta chains, and an independent cohort replicated the association. Strong co-occurrence of HLA alleles, especially DR and DQ, made assigning TCR associations to individual alleles difficult. Correlated functional status among segregating V segments might be attributable to linkage disequilibrium, but an unknown experimental factor could not be ruled out. Three of the identified cytomegalovirus-associated TCR beta chains were confirmed in vitro to be specific for cytomegalovirus antigens. In a later analysis, most CMV-associated TCR beta chains were found to appear HLA-restricted, with HLA associations seemingly driven largely by CMV exposure. CMV serostatus was the only immune exposure information available for the cohort. Because counts were too low, about 18 rarely observed V segments, including chromosome 9 orphons, were excluded from the earlier analysis of some 590 of the donors. The study gave a list of some 150 TCR beta chains associated with cytomegalovirus. A later analysis found that TCR association rates varied across HLA loci, with DRB1 alleles showing the most associated TCRs and HLA-C alleles the fewest.

The receptor was isolated from a human donor in good health. Here the chain combines TRBV4-1 and TRBJ2-3; TRBD1 fits 7 bases in the junction. What was sequenced was PBMCs. The sequenced DNA is TGCGCCAGCAGCCCACAAGAGGGGGCTGGGGCAGATACGCAGTATTTT. This gives the protein CASSPQEGAGADTQYF.